This T cell receptor beta chain comes out of a study of T cell responses to AZD1222 COVID-19 vaccine. Profiled with immunoSEQ multiplex PCR; TCRdb holds only in-frame clones, not every one. The table includes some 190,000 clones, roughly 92% detected once. Study results and caveats: Donors were mostly white British, more females; clonal diversity possibly underestimated. Of the AZD1222 recipients, only five to seven were seropositive at baseline. Targeting of unmutated variant regions was reportedly seen in nearly half of spike-specific TCRs. Mapped onto spike, vaccine-associated CD4 TCRs spanned it and were dominant at 160-218 and 743-854.

In this sample, this clone turned up once. Antigen: not known. The CDR3 sequence is 12 residues long. V lost 7 bases, J lost 3 bases, and 12 bases lay in between. Germline lookup yields CDR1 SQVTM and CDR2 ANQGSEA. Sequencing was performed on peripheral blood, taken on day 0 of AZD1222 vaccination. The source is an adult in good health. The rearrangement links TRBV29-1 to TRBJ1-2; no clear D gene. The CDR3 protein is CSAVGLDYGYTF. The CDR3 coding sequence is TGCAGCGCAGTCGGTCTCGACTATGGCTACACCTTC.